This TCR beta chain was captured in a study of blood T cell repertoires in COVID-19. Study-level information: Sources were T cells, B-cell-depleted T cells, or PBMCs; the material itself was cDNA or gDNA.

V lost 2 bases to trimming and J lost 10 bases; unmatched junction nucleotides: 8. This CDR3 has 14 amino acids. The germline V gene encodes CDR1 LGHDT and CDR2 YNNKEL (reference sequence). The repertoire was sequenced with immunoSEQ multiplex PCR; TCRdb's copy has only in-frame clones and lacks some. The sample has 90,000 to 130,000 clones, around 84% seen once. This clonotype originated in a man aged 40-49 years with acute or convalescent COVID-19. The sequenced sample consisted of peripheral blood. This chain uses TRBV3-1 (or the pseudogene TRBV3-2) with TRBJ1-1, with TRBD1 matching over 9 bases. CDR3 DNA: TGTGCCAGCAGCCAATCGGACAGGGGTTATGCAGCTTTCTTT. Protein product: CASSQSDRGYAAFF.